The 8 T cell receptor beta chains presented below share a single source sample, sequenced in a study of spatial heterogeneity in lung cancer. MiXCR, applied by TCRdb to the 5' RACE reads, yields one record per CDR3 protein. The table includes more than 75,000 distinct CDR3 sequences, about 12% detected once. Time point specified: sample taken at primary tumor resection. No cell sorting; template was whole RNA from tumor, lung tissue or PBMC. The starting material was PBMCs, obtained at surgery. The receptor source for this set is a male donor with early-stage non-small cell lung cancer.

The CDR3 nucleotides read TGTGCCAGCTATCCCTATCTCAGCTCCTACAATGAGCAGTTCTTC. Translated, it gives CASYPYLSSYNEQFF. This sequence joins TRBV14 and TRBJ2-1, with no clear D. CDR1 and CDR2 from the germline V gene are SGHDN and FVKESK. This CDR3 has 15 amino acids. Trimming took off 8 bases at V and 0 bases at J, with 14 bases between the two ends.

The CDR3 loop is CATESAGQGPPGELFF. The CDR3 region has the DNA TGTGCCACCGAGAGCGCGGGACAGGGCCCCCCCGGGGAGCTGTTTTTT. The V call is TRBV24-1, the J call TRBJ2-2; 9 nucleotides match TRBD1. CDR1 and CDR2 (germline): KGHDR, SFDVKD. CDR3 length equals 16 residues. Germline trimming cut 9 bases from V and 6 bases from J; bases unmatched to any gene: 13.

This clonotype was observed a handful of times. The chain recombines TRBV7-9 with TRBJ2-4; no definite D call. CDR3 length: 15 amino acids. CDR1 and CDR2 (germline): SEHNR, FQNEAQ (reference sequence). With 1 base removed from V and 1 base from J, the gap between germline ends came to 8 bases. CDR3 in DNA: TGTGCCAGCAGCTTAGTGCCGGAGGCCAAAAACATTCAGTACTTC. Translated, it gives CASSLVPEAKNIQYF.

The chain combines TRBV7-9 with TRBJ2-2, with TRBD1 matching over 9 bases. CDR1 is SEHNR and CDR2 is FQNEAQ in the germline V gene (reference sequence). The ends lost 2 bases at V and 4 bases at J; junction bases unmatched: 5. The CDR3 consists of 16 residues. The CDR3 loop reads CASSLSRTGATGELFF. The CDR3 region has the DNA TGTGCCAGCAGCTTAAGTCGGACAGGGGCCACCGGGGAGCTGTTTTTT.

In its sample, this clonotype was seen a few times. The V and J genes are TRBV2 and TRBJ2-2; D is perhaps TRBD2 (6 bases). CDR1 and CDR2 from the germline V gene are SNHLY and FYNNEI. This CDR3 is built from 14 residues. V gave up 9 bases and J gave up 1 base, with 12 bases separating them. This chain's CDR3 is CASRGAENTGELFF. Here the CDR3 DNA reads TGTGCCAGTCGCGGGGCAGAGAACACCGGGGAGCTGTTTTTT.

This clonotype was observed at least ten times. CDR3 nucleotide sequence: TGTGCCAGCAGCCTTGGGACAGGGCCCGGGGAGCTGTTTTTT. Translation gives CASSLGTGPGELFF. The chain employs TRBV14 and TRBJ2-2, with TRBD1 identical over 9 bases. This CDR3 region has 14 residues. The germline gives CDR1 SGHDN, CDR2 FVKESK. The J segment lost 6 bases and the V segment lost 4 bases, leaving 3 bases of the junction unmatched.

In this sample, this clonotype turned up a few times. The chain links TRBV30 to TRBJ2-1; D is perhaps TRBD1 (8 bases). Trimming took 6 bases from V and 3 from J, leaving 24 bases between them. CDR1 and CDR2 from the germline V gene are GTSNPN and SVGIG (reference sequence). The CDR3 length is 17 residues. CDR3 in amino acids: CACFGTGGGGGYNEQFF. CDR3 DNA sequence: TGTGCCTGCTTTGGGACAGGAGGGGGAGGGGGCTACAATGAGCAGTTCTTC.

The V and J genes are TRBV11-3 and TRBJ2-1, with D unclear. V lost 0 bases, J lost 10 bases, and 7 bases lay in between. Germline V lookup: CDR1 SGHNT, CDR2 YENEEA. The CDR3 spans 12 residues. DNA of the CDR3: TGTGCCAGCAGCTTAGAAGGGCGAGAGCAGTTCTTC. The encoded protein is CASSLEGREQFF.